This T cell receptor beta chain was captured in a study of human T cells and chemical hapten exposure. Looking at the study overall: Throughout a study of approximately 5 months, patients underwent weekly scalp administration of diphenylcyclopropenone doses.

Overall study findings and caveats: After DPC sensitization, TCRs above 1 in 1000 frequency showed no change.

As for this clonotype: Antigen specificity is unknown.

As for time point: patch test 2, 6 weeks after DPC sensitization. Treatment: therapeutic diphenylcyclopropenone sensitization with weekly scalp DPC. Drawing of blood took place ahead of applying each patch test. Alopecia patients between 18 and 70 years old and suitable for DPC were used as donors. Using its own MiXCR run on the RACE reads, TCRdb lists one record per CDR3 protein. The sample shows about 350,000 distinct CDR3 sequences, about 6% of them seen only once. This clonotype was sampled from a woman aged 18-30 years with alopecia areata. Some clones in this sample may be carry-over from other donors' samples. The specimen was whole blood, collected in connection with sensitization to the hapten diphenylcyclopropenone (DPC).

The CDR3 is CASSVNARGQPQHF. CDR3 bases: TGTGCCAGCAGCGTAAACGCAAGGGGACAGCCCCAGCATTTT. The chain has TRBV9 and TRBJ1-5; D perhaps matches TRBD1 (5 bases). The CDR3 contains 14 residues. The germline CDR1 and CDR2 sequences are SGDLS and YYNGEE. Trimming stripped 1 base from V and 7 bases from J, with 12 bases between. The whole variable domain, remainder taken from reference TRBV9 and TRBJ1-5, is DSGVTQTPKHLITATGQRVTLRCSPRSGDLSVYWYQQSLDQGLQFLIQYYNGEERAKGNILERFSAQQFPDLHSELNLSSLELGDSALYFCASSVNARGQPQHFGDGTRLSIL.